This T cell receptor beta chain was recorded in a study of patients and donors after allogeneic stem cell transplantation. TCRdb reanalysed the RT-PCR reads using MiXCR and keeps one entry per CDR3 protein. The sample contains about a million distinct CDR3 sequences, under 20% of which appear only once. The CDR3 spans 14 residues. The germline V and J ends were trimmed by 3 bases and 2 bases, with 11 bases remaining between them. The sample taken for sequencing was blood, either unsorted or a sorted T cell fraction (not recorded which). This TCR came from a human donor who was either an allogeneic HSCT recipient or a stem cell or donor lymphocyte infusion donor (not recorded which). It is not recorded whose cells these are; they may come from a transplant donor. This chain uses TRBV12-3 or TRBV12-4 with TRBJ2-7; D unclear. DNA of the CDR3: TGTGCCAGCAGTTTTCAGAGCCATACCTACGAGCAGTACTTC. The encoded protein is CASSFQSHTYEQYF.